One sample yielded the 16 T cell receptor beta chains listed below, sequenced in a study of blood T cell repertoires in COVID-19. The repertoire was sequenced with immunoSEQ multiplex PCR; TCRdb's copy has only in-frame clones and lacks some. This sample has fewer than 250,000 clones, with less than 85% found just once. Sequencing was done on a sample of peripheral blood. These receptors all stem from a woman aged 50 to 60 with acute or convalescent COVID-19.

In nucleotides, the CDR3 is TGTGCCAGCAGAAACAGGGAGACCTACGAGCAGTACTTC. This codes for CASRNRETYEQYF. The chain is built from TRBV28 and TRBJ2-7, with D maybe TRBD1 (6 bases). Germline loops: CDR1 MDHEN, CDR2 SYDVKM. This CDR3 spans 13 amino acids. V shed 6 bases and J shed 2 bases, with 11 bases lying between them. The full variable domain, rest sourced from reference TRBV28 and TRBJ2-7, is DVKVTQSSRYLVKRTGEKVFLECVQDMDHENMFWYRQDPGLGLRLIYFSYDVKMKEKGDIPEGYSVSREKKERFSLILESASTNQTSMYLCASRNRETYEQYFGPGTRLTVT.

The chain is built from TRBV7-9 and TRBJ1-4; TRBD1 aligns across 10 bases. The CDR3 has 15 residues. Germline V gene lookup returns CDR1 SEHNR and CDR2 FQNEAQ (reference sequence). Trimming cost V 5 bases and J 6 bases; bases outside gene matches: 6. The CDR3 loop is CASSPRGTGDEKLFF. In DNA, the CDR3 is TGTGCCAGCAGCCCAAGAGGGACAGGGGATGAAAAACTGTTTTTT.

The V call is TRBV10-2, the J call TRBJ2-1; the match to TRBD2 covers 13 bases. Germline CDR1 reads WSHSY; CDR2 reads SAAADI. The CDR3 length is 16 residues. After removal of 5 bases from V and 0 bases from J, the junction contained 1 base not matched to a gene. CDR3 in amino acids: CASSRTSGSSYNEQFF. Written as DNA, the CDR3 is TGCGCCAGCAGTAGGACTAGCGGGAGCTCCTACAATGAGCAGTTCTTC.

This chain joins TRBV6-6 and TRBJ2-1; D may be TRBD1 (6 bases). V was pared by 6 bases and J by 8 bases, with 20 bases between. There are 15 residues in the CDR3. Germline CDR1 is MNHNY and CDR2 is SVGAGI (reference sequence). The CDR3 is CASRTWDTEGDEQFF. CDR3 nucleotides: TGTGCCAGCAGGACCTGGGACACCGAAGGGGATGAGCAGTTCTTC.

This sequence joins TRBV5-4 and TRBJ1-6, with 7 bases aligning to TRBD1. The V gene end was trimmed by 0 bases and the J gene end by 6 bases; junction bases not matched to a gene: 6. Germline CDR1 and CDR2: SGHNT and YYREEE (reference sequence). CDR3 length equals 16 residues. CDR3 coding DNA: TGTGCCAGCAGCTTGGGGGCGGGACAGTTTAATTCACCCCTCCACTTT. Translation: CASSLGAGQFNSPLHF.

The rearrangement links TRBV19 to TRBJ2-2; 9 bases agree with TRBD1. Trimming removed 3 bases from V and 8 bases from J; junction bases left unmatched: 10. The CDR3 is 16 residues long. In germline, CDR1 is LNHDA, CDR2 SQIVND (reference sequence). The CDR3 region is CASSIEGQGPRGELFF. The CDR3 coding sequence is TGTGCCAGTAGTATCGAAGGACAGGGGCCCCGTGGGGAGCTGTTTTTT.

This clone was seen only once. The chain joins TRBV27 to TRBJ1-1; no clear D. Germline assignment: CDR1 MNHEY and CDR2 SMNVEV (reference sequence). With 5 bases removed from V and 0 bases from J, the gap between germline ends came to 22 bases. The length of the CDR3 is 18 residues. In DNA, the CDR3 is TGTGCCAGCAGTCAAACAAAAACGGGAGTTTTCATGAACACTGAAGCTTTCTTT. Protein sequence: CASSQTKTGVFMNTEAFF.

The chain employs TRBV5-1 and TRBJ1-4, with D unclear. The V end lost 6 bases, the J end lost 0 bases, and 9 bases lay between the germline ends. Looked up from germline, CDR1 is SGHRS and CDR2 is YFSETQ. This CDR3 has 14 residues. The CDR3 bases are TGCGCCAGCACTCCGGACTCAACTAATGAAAAACTGTTTTTT. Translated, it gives CASTPDSTNEKLFF.

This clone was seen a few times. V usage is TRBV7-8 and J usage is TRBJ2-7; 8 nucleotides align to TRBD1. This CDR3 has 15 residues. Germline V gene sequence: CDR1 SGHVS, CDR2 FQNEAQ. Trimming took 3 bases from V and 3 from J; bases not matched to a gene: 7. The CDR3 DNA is TGTGCCAGCAGCTTCAGGACAGGGAGATTCTACGAGCAGTACTTC. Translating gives CASSFRTGRFYEQYF. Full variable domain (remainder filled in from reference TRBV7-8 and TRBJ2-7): GAGVSQSPRYKVAKRGQDVALRCDPISGHVSLFWYQQALGQGPEFLTYFQNEAQLDKSGLPSDRFFAERPEGSVSTLKIQRTQQEDSAVYLCASSFRTGRFYEQYFGPGTRLTVT.

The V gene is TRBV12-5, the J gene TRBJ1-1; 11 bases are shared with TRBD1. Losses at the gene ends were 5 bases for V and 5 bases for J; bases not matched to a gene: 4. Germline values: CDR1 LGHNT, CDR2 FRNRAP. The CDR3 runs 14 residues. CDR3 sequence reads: CASGGQGARTEAFF. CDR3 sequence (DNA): TGTGCTAGTGGTGGACAGGGGGCGAGGACTGAAGCTTTCTTT.

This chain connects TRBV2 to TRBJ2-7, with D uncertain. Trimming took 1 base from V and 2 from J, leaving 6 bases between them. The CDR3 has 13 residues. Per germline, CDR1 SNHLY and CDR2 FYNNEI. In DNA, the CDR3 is TGTGCCAGCAGTGAAGACACCCCCTACGAGCAGTACTTC. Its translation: CASSEDTPYEQYF.

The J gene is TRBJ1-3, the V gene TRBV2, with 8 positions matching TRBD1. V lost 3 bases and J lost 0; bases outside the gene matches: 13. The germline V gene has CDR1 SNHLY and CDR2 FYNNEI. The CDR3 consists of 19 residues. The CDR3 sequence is CASSDRQGRSFDSGNTIYF. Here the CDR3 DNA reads TGTGCCAGCAGTGATAGACAGGGGAGGTCCTTCGACTCTGGAAACACCATATATTTT. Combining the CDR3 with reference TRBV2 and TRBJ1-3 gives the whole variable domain EPEVTQTPSHQVTQMGQEVILRCVPISNHLYFYWYRQILGQKVEFLVSFYNNEISEKSEIFDDQFSVERPDGSNFTLKIRSTKLEDSAMYFCASSDRQGRSFDSGNTIYFGEGSWLTVV.

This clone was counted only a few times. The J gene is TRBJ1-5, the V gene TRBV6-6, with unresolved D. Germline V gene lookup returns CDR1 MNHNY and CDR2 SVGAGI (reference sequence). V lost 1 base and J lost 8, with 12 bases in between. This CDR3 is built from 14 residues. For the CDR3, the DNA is TGTGCCAGCAGTTACTGGGCATCCGGGGAGCCCCAGCATTTT. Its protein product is CASSYWASGEPQHF.

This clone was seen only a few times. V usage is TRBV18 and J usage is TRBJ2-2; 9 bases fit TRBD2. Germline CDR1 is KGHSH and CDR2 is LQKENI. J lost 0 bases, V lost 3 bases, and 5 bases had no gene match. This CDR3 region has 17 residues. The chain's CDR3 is CASSPPSGTANTGELFF. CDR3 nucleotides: TGTGCCAGCTCACCTCCTAGCGGGACTGCGAACACCGGGGAGCTGTTTTTT.

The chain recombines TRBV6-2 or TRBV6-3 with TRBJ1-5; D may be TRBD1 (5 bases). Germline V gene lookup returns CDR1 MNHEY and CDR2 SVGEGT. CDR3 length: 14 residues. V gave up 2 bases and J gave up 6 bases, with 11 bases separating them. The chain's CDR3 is CASSYGQGSQPQHF. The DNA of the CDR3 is TGTGCCAGCAGTTACGGGCAGGGAAGTCAGCCCCAGCATTTT.

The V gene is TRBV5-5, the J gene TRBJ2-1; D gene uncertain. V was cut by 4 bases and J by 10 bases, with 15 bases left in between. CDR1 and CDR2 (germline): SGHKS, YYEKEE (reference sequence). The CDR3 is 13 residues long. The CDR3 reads CASSVQGVGEQFF. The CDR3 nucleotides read TGTGCCAGCAGCGTCCAAGGAGTTGGGGAGCAGTTCTTC.